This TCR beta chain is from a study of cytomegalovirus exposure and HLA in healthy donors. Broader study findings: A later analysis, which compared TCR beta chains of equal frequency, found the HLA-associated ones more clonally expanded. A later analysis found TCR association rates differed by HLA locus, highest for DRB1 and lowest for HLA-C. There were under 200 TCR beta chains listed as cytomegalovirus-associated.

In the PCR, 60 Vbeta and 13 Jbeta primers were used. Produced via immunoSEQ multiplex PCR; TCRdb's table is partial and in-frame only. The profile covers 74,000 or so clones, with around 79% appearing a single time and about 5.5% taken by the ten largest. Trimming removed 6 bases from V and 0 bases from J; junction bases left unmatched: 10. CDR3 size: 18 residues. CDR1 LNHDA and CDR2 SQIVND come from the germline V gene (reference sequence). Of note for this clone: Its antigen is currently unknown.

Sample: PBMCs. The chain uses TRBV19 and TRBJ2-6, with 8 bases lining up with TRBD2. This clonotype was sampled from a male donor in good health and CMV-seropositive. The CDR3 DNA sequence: TGTGCCAGTAGCCCCTCCGGAGGGACTAGCTCTGGGGCCAACGTCCTGACTTTC. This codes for CASSPSGGTSSGANVLTF.